Listed below are T cell receptor beta chains from one sample, sequenced in a study of cytomegalovirus exposure and HLA in healthy donors. The protocol was immunoSEQ multiplex PCR, while the TCRdb copy is restricted to in-frame clones and leaves out a portion. The top ten clones hold around 8.8% of a sample with more than 95,000 clones, less than 85% of them seen once. The sequenced sample consisted of PBMCs. These receptor sequences come from a man aged 35 to 55 in good health and CMV-seropositive. Both conserved end residues are part of each CDR3. A D gene is named only where the DNA matches it firmly. The size entry is marked missing in some rows and otherwise reads once, few, many or a size class.

v_gene,j_gene,d_gene,abundance,CDR3aa,CDR3nt
TRBV7-2,TRBJ2-1,-,-,CASSNTVAEIYNEQFF,TGTGCCAGCAGCAACACGGTAGCGGAGATATACAATGAGCAGTTCTTC
TRBV28,TRBJ2-7,-,-,CASSLGVERTKQYF,TGTGCCAGCAGTTTGGGGGTGGAGAGGACTAAGCAGTACTTC
TRBV5-4,TRBJ2-2,-,-,CASSLMEVNTGELFF,TGTGCCAGCAGCTTGATGGAGGTGAACACCGGGGAGCTGTTTTTT
TRBV5-5,TRBJ1-2,-,-,CASSLSPVYGYTF,TGTGCCAGCAGCTTGTCCCCGGTCTATGGCTACACCTTC
TRBV6-5,TRBJ1-3,TRBD1,-,CASRDRGAGNTIYF,TGTGCCAGCAGGGACAGGGGCGCTGGAAACACCATATATTTT
TRBV11-2,TRBJ2-2,TRBD2,-,CASSGGSGGFANTGELFF,TGTGCCAGCAGTGGAGGTAGCGGGGGGTTCGCGAACACCGGGGAGCTGTTTTTT
TRBV5-1,TRBJ2-7,TRBD2,-,CASSLAGGKGEQYF,TGCGCCAGCAGCTTGGCCGGGGGGAAAGGCGAGCAGTACTTC
TRBV7-2,TRBJ2-7,TRBD1,-,CASSSRTGIYEQYF,TGTGCCAGCAGCTCCAGGACAGGGATCTACGAGCAGTACTTC
TRBV12-5,TRBJ1-4,-,-,CASGLGQRNEKLFF,TGTGCTAGTGGTTTGGGCCAGCGGAATGAAAAACTGTTTTTT
TRBV21-1,TRBJ1-5,-,-,CASTPDSPNQPQHF,TGTGCCAGCACCCCAGACAGCCCCAATCAGCCCCAGCATTTT
TRBV11-2,TRBJ1-3,TRBD1,-,CASSLEGQGGNTIYF,TGTGCCAGCAGCTTAGAAGGACAGGGAGGAAACACCATATATTTT
TRBV18,TRBJ1-2,-,-,CASSPPRPNYGYTF,TGTGCCAGCTCACCACCGAGGCCAAACTATGGCTACACCTTC
TRBV4-2,TRBJ2-4,-,few,CASSQGPGGNIQYF,TGTGCCAGCAGCCAAGGTCCTGGAGGAAACATTCAGTACTTC
TRBV6-6,TRBJ1-4,-,-,CASSYLGDLANEKLFF,TGTGCCAGCAGTTACTTGGGGGACTTGGCTAATGAAAAACTGTTTTTT
TRBV28,TRBJ2-6,-,-,CASSLGPFPGANVLTF,TGTGCCAGCAGTTTAGGCCCGTTCCCTGGGGCCAACGTCCTGACTTTC
TRBV7-3,TRBJ1-2,TRBD1,-,CASSLTGTGDNYGYTF,TGTGCCAGCAGCTTAACTGGGACAGGGGACAACTATGGCTACACCTTC
TRBV7-6,TRBJ2-3,TRBD2,-,CASSPTSGGTDTQYF,TGTGCCAGCAGCCCGACTAGCGGGGGTACAGATACGCAGTATTTT
TRBV6-5,TRBJ2-1,-,-,CASSPTANNEQFF,TGTGCCAGCAGCCCGACAGCTAACAATGAGCAGTTCTTC
TRBV19,TRBJ2-1,TRBD2,-,CASSMGSGSYNEQFF,TGTGCCAGTAGTATGGGTAGCGGGAGCTACAATGAGCAGTTCTTC
TRBV6-5,TRBJ2-2,-,-,CASSSREVAGELFF,TGTGCCAGCAGTTCTCGGGAAGTCGCCGGGGAGCTGTTTTTT
TRBV7-2,TRBJ2-7,-,-,CASSYPGAPSYEQYF,TGTGCCAGCAGCTACCCAGGGGCGCCTTCCTACGAGCAGTACTTC
TRBV30,TRBJ2-7,TRBD2,once,CAWSVGGGSYEQYF,TGTGCCTGGAGTGTAGGCGGGGGCTCCTACGAGCAGTACTTC
TRBV2,TRBJ2-1,TRBD1,-,CASRGDRVGEQFF,TGTGCCAGCAGGGGGGACAGGGTTGGTGAGCAGTTCTTC
TRBV9,TRBJ2-1,-,-,CASSPSAGQSYNEQFF,TGTGCCAGCAGCCCTTCAGCAGGACAGTCCTACAATGAGCAGTTCTTC
TRBV7-2,TRBJ2-7,TRBD2,-,CASTLVPGGGSGRAREQYF,TGTGCCAGCACCTTAGTCCCCGGGGGGGGTAGCGGGAGGGCCCGCGAGCAGTACTTC
TRBV19,TRBJ1-5,TRBD1,-,CASSPLDRGNGQPQHF,TGTGCCAGTAGTCCCCTTGACAGGGGTAACGGCCAGCCCCAGCATTTT
TRBV7-3,TRBJ2-1,TRBD1,-,CASSFGTGNEQFF,TGTGCCAGCAGCTTTGGGACAGGGAATGAGCAGTTCTTC
TRBV7-2,TRBJ2-1,TRBD2,-,CASSLIPFGLAGSYNEQFF,TGTGCCAGCAGCCTTATCCCATTTGGACTAGCGGGATCGTACAATGAGCAGTTCTTC
TRBV4-2,TRBJ1-4,TRBD1,once,CASSLTDRGSSEKLFF,TGTGCCAGCAGCCTAACGGACAGGGGAAGTTCAGAAAAACTGTTTTTT
TRBV2,TRBJ2-3,TRBD1,-,CASSEYRGRSTDTQYF,TGTGCCAGCAGTGAATACAGGGGGCGCAGCACAGATACGCAGTATTTT
TRBV10-3,TRBJ2-6,-,-,CAISPGKISGANVLTF,TGTGCCATCAGTCCCGGGAAGATCTCTGGGGCCAACGTCCTGACTTTC
TRBV11-2,TRBJ2-6,TRBD1,-,CASSLQGAGANVLTF,TGTGCCAGCAGCTTACAGGGGGCTGGGGCCAACGTCCTGACTTTC
TRBV7-2,TRBJ2-5,TRBD1,once,CASSFGQAQETQYF,TGTGCCAGCAGCTTTGGACAGGCCCAAGAGACCCAGTACTTC
TRBV11-3,TRBJ1-1,-,-,CASSKTGRETEAFF,TGTGCCAGCTCCAAAACAGGGAGGGAAACTGAAGCTTTCTTT
TRBV5-4,TRBJ2-7,-,-,CASSLLPREEQYF,TGTGCCAGCAGCTTATTACCTAGAGAAGAGCAGTACTTC
TRBV7-8,TRBJ2-1,TRBD2,-,CASSLIYSGSNEQFF,TGTGCCAGCAGCTTAATCTATAGCGGGAGTAATGAGCAGTTCTTC
TRBV5-1,TRBJ2-7,-,few,CASSQGVFSYEQYF,TGCGCCAGCAGCCAGGGCGTATTCTCCTACGAGCAGTACTTC